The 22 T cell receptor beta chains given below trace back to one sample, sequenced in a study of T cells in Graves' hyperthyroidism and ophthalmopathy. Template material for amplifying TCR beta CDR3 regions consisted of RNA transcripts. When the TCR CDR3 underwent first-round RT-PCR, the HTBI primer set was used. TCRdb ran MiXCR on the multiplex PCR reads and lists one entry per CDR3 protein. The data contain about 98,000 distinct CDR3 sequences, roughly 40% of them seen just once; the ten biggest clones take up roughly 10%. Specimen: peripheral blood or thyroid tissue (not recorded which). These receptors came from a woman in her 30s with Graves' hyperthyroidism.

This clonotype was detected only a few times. The CDR3 here is CASSKNGPNTEAFF. CDR3 in DNA: TGTGCCAGCAGTAAAAACGGACCGAACACTGAAGCTTTCTTT. The chain is built from TRBV3-1 and TRBJ1-1; D call uncertain. Germline CDR1 and CDR2: LGHDT and YNNKEL (reference sequence). V dropped 6 bases and J dropped 1 base, with 12 bases sitting between them. The CDR3 loop spans 14 amino acids.

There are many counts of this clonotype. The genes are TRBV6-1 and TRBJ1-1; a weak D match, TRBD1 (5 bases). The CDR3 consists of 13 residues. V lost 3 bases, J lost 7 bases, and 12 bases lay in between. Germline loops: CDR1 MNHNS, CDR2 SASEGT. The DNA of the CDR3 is TGTGCCAGCAGTGAGGACACCTCTAGTGAAGCTTTCTTT. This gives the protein CASSEDTSSEAFF.

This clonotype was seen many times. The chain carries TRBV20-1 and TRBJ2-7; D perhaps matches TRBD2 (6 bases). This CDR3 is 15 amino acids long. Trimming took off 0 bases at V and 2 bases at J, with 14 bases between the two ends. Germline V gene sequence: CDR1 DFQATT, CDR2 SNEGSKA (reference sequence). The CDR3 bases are TGCAGTGCTAGAGAGGGTACGGGAGTAGCCTACGAGCAGTACTTC. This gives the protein CSAREGTGVAYEQYF.

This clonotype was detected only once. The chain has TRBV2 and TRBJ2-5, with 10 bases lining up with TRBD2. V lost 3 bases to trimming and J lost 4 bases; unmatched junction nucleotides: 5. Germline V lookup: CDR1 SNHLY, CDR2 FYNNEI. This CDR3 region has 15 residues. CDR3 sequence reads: CASSDSGRARETQYF. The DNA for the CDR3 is TGTGCCAGCAGTGACAGCGGGAGGGCCCGAGAGACCCAGTACTTC.

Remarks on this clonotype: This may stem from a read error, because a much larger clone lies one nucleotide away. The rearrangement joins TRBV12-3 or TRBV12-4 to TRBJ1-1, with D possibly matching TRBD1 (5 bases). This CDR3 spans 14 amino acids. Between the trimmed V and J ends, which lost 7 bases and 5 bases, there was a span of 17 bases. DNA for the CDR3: TGTGCCAGCACCGTCCAGGGACTCTGGACTGAAGCTTTCTTT. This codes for CASTVQGLWTEAFF.

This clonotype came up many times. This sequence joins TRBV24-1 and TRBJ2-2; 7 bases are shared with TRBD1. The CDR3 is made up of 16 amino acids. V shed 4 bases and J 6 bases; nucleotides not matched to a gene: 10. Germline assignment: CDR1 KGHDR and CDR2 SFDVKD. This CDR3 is CATSDPDRVGSGELFF. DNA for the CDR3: TGTGCCACCAGTGACCCTGACAGGGTCGGTTCCGGGGAGCTGTTTTTT.

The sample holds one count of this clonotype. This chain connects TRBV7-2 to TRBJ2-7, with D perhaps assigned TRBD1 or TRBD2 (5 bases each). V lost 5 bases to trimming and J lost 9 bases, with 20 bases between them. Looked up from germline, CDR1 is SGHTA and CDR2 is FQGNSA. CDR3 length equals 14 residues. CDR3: CASSVYGTGTVQYF. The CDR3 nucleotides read TGTGCCAGCAGCGTTTACGGGACCGGCACGGTGCAGTACTTC.

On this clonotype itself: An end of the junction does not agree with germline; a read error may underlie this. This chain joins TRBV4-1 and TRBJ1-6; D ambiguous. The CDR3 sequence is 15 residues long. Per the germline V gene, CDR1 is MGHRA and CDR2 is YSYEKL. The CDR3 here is CASSHVASYNSPLHF. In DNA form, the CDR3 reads TGTGCCAGCAGCCATGTGGCATCCTATAATTCACCCCTCCACTTT.

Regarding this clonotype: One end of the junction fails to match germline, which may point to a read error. CDR3 region: CASSQETTRGTATQYF. The CDR3 nucleotides read TGCGCCAGCAGCCAAGAAACGACTAGAGGCACAGCTACGCAGTATTTT. The chain uses TRBV12-3 or TRBV12-4 and TRBJ2-3; a weak D match, TRBD2 (6 bases). The CDR3 sequence is 16 residues long.

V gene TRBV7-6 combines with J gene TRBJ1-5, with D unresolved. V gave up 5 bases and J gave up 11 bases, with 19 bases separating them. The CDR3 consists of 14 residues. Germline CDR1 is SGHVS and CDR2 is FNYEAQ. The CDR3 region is CASSPRTSGSTQHF. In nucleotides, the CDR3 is TGTGCCAGCAGCCCAAGGACTAGCGGGAGTACCCAGCATTTT.

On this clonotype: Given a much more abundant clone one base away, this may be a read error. CDR3 bases: TGTGCCAGCAGACCCATCACAGGGCTTACCTACGAGCAGTACTTC. Translated: CASRPITGLTYEQYF. V gene TRBV13 combines with J gene TRBJ2-7, with TRBD1 as a possible D gene (6 bases). CDR3 length: 15 amino acids. CDR1 PRHDT and CDR2 FYEKMQ come from the germline V gene (reference sequence). Trimming took off 6 bases at V and 2 bases at J, with 17 bases between the two ends.

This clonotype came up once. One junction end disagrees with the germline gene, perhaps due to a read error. CDR3 sequence: CASSYTRQGLVTEAF. CDR3 nucleotide sequence: TGTGCCAGCAGCTACACTCGACAGGGTCTTGTCACTGAAGCTTTC. This chain uses TRBV14 with TRBJ2-6; 7 nucleotides agree with TRBD1. Germline CDR1 is SGHDN and CDR2 is FVKESK. The CDR3 spans 15 residues.

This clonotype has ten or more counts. This chain's CDR3 is CATGLAGNTGELFF. CDR3 nucleotides: TGTGCCACCGGACTAGCGGGGAACACCGGGGAGCTGTTTTTT. This chain links TRBV10-3 with TRBJ2-2, with 11 nucleotides matching TRBD2. Trimming cost V 10 bases and J 1 base; bases outside gene matches: 2. This CDR3 has 14 residues. Germline V CDR1 and CDR2: ENHRY, SYGVKD.

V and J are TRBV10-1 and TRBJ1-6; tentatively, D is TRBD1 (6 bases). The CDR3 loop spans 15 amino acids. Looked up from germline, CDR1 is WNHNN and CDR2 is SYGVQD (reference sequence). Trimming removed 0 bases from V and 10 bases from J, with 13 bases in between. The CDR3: CASSESTGINSPLHF. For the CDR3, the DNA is TGCGCCAGCAGTGAGTCGACAGGAATCAACTCACCCCTCCACTTT.

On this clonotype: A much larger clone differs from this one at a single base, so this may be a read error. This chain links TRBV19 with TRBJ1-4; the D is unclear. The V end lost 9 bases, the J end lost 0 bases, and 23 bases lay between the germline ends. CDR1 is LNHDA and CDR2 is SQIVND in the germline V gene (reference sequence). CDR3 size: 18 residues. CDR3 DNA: TGTGCCAGCAGTTTTCCGACGTTACTGGGTGCAACTAATGAAAAACTGTTTTTT. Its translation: CASSFPTLLGATNEKLFF.

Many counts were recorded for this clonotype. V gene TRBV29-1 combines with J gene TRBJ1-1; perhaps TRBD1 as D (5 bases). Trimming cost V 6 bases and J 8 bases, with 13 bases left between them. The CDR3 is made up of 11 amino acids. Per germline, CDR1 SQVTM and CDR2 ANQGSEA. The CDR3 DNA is TGCAGCGTAGGGTCAGGGACCGAAGCTTTCTTT. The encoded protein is CSVGSGTEAFF.

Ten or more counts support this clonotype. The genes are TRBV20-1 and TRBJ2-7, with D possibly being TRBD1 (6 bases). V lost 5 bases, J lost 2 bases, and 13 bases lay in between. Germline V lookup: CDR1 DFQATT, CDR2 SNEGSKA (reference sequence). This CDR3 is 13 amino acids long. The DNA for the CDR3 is TGCAGTGCTGACCGGGACACAGCCTACGAGCAGTACTTC. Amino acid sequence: CSADRDTAYEQYF.

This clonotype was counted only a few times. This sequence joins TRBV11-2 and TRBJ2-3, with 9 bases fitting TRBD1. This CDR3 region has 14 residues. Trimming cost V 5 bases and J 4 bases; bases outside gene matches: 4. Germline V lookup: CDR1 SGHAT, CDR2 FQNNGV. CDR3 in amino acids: CASSMDRGADTQYF. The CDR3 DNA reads TGTGCCAGCAGCATGGACAGGGGCGCAGATACGCAGTATTTT.

CDR3 loop: CASSPLDRPSTGELFF. CDR3 DNA sequence: TGTGCCAGCTCACCCCTGGACAGGCCCTCCACCGGGGAGCTGTTTTTT. The chain is built from TRBV18 and TRBJ2-2, with TRBD1 matching over 7 bases. The CDR3 has 16 amino acids. The germline V gene has CDR1 KGHSH and CDR2 LQKENI. With V trimmed by 3 bases and J by 4 bases, 8 bases remained unmatched.

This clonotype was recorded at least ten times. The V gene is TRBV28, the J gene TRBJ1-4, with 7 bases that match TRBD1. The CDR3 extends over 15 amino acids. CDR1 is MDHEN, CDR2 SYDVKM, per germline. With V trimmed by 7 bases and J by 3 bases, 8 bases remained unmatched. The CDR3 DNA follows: TGTGCCAGCAAGCTACCGCAGGGGGCTAATGAAAAACTGTTTTTT. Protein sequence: CASKLPQGANEKLFF.

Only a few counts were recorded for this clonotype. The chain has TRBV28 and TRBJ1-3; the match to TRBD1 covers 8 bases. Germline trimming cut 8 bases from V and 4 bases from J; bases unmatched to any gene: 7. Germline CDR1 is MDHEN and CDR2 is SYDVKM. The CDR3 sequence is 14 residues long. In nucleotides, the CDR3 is TGTGCCAGCTACCACAGGGGGTCCGGAAACACCATATATTTT. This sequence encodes CASYHRGSGNTIYF.

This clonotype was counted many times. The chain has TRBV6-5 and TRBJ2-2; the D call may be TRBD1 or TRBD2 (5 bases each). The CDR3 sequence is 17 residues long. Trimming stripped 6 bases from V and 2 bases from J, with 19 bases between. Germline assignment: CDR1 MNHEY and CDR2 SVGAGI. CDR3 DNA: TGTGCCAGCAGCCGGCGGATTGGGACGGGAAACACCGGGGAGCTGTTTTTT. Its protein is CASSRRIGTGNTGELFF.